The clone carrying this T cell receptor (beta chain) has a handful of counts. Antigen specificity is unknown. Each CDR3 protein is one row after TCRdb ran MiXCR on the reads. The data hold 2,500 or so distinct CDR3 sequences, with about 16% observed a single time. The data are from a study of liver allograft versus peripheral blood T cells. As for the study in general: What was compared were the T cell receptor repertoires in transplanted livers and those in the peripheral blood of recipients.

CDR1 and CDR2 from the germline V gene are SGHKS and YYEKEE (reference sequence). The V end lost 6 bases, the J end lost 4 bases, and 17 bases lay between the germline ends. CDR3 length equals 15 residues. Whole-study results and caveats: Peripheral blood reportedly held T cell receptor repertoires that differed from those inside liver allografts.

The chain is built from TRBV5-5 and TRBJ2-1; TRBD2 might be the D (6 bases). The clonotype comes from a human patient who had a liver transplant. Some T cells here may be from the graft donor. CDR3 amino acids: CASNPTWGDYNEQFF. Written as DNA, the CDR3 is TGTGCCAGCAACCCCACGTGGGGGGATTACAATGAGCAGTTCTTC.